These T cell receptor beta chains were read from a single sample in a study of cytomegalovirus exposure and HLA in healthy donors. Here immunoSEQ multiplex PCR was the method, and the copy in TCRdb shows in-frame clones only, minus some. The repertoire holds some 170,000 clones, with 60% to 80% as singletons. The sample taken for sequencing was PBMCs. These receptors all stem from a man in his forties in good health and CMV-seropositive. Each CDR3 is given with its conserved first and last residue. The D gene is left open where the match is weak. For some rows the clone size is stated as once, few or many, or as a class when expanded; others skip it.

TRBJ2-1 TRBV28 NA TRBD2 TGTGCCAGCAGTCCCGGGGGGGGCAGCCGCTACAATGAGCAGTTCTTC CASSPGGGSRYNEQFF
TRBJ2-2 TRBV18 once TRBD2 TGTGCCAGCTCACCCTGGACTAGCGGGTTGAACACCGGGGAGCTGTTTTTT CASSPWTSGLNTGELFF
TRBJ2-7 TRBV7-3 NA NA TGTGCCAGCAGCCGAGACAGGAGCTCCTACGAGCAGTACTTC CASSRDRSSYEQYF
TRBJ1-2 TRBV6-1 NA NA TGTGCCAGCAGGGTGTCCGTAACAGATGGCTACACCTTC CASRVSVTDGYTF
TRBJ1-4 TRBV5-1 NA TRBD1 TGCGCCAGCAGCAAGGACAGGGCCGATGAAAAACTGTTTTTT CASSKDRADEKLFF
TRBJ1-2 TRBV27 NA TRBD1 TGTGCCAGCAGTTTATACGGACAGGGGAACTATGGCTACACCTTC CASSLYGQGNYGYTF
TRBJ2-7 TRBV27 NA TRBD2 TGTGCCAGCGACGGGGGGGACACTAAAGCCTACGAGCAGTACTTC CASDGGDTKAYEQYF
TRBJ1-1 TRBV6-6 NA NA TGTGCCAGCAGTTTTGGGGGGGCTGACACTGAAGCTTTCTTT CASSFGGADTEAFF
TRBJ2-3 TRBV11-3 NA NA TGTGCCAGCAGCTTAGGATCGGGGACTTCAGATACGCAGTATTTT CASSLGSGTSDTQYF
TRBJ1-3 TRBV7-7 NA NA TGTGCCAGCAGCCCACTGACACCCTTCTCTGGAAACACCATATATTTT CASSPLTPFSGNTIYF
TRBJ2-5 TRBV28 NA NA TGTGCCAGCAGCCCAGGGGAGACCCAGTACTTC CASSPGETQYF
TRBJ2-3 TRBV27 few TRBD2 TGTGCCAGCAGCTACCTAGCGGGGCGGAGGGATACGCAGTATTTT CASSYLAGRRDTQYF
TRBJ2-7 TRBV4-2 many TRBD2 TGTGCCAGCAGCCAAGATCATACTAGCGGCTCCTACGAGCAGTACTTC CASSQDHTSGSYEQYF
TRBJ2-5 TRBV7-7 NA TRBD1 TGTGCTAGCAGCTTAGGACAGGGGGCTTCTGTGACCCAGTACTTC CASSLGQGASVTQYF
TRBJ2-3 TRBV7-9 NA NA TGTTCCAGCAGCTTAGCCGACAGTTCCCCTAGCACAGATACGCAGTATTTT CSSSLADSSPSTDTQYF
TRBJ2-1 TRBV7-9 NA NA TGTGCCAGCAGCTCGGGGTCCTACAATGAGCAGTTCTTC CASSSGSYNEQFF
TRBJ2-3 TRBV2 NA NA TGTGCCAGCAGTGAGCAGGGCGATCCGGATACGCAGTATTTT CASSEQGDPDTQYF
TRBJ2-1 TRBV6-5 NA TRBD2 TGTGCCAGCAGTTTTTCTAGCGGGAGCCGTTACAATGAGCAGTTCTTC CASSFSSGSRYNEQFF
TRBJ2-5 TRBV5-4 NA TRBD2 TGTGCCAGCAGTCTCTACGCGGGAGGGCCTGAGACCCAGTACTTC CASSLYAGGPETQYF
TRBJ2-7 TRBV5-1 NA TRBD1 TGCGCCAGCAGCTTGGCGGGACAGGGGGAGGGGGAGCAGTACTTC CASSLAGQGEGEQYF
TRBJ2-3 TRBV5-6 few NA TGTGCCAGCAGCTTATATAGCGGAGGGGACACAGATACGCAGTATTTT CASSLYSGGDTDTQYF
TRBJ2-5 TRBV6-5 few NA TGTGCCAGCAGTTCCACAGTGGTGCAAGAGACCCAGTACTTC CASSSTVVQETQYF
TRBJ1-1 TRBV19 NA TRBD1 TGTGCCAGTAGCCCACAGGGGGCGCACGGTGAAGCTTTCTTT CASSPQGAHGEAFF
TRBJ2-3 TRBV27 NA TRBD2 TGTGCCAGCAGTCACATGGGACTAGCGGGACCCAATACGCAGTATTTT CASSHMGLAGPNTQYF
TRBJ2-7 TRBV28 few TRBD2 TGTGCCAGCACTCAGGGGGCTAGCGGGAGAGACGAGCAGTACTTC CASTQGASGRDEQYF
TRBJ2-7 TRBV11-2 NA TRBD2 TGTGCCAGCAGCTTAGTTGCGGGAGTTTACGAGCAGTACTTC CASSLVAGVYEQYF
TRBJ2-1 TRBV7-3 NA TRBD2 TGTGCCAGCAGCGCGCCAACTCCGGGACTAGCGGGAGGGACTCCCTACAATGAGCAGTTCTTC CASSAPTPGLAGGTPYNEQFF
TRBJ2-2 TRBV7-9 NA NA TGTGCCAGCAGCCCCCTGGAGCTGTTTTTT CASSPLELFF
TRBJ2-1 TRBV5-6 NA NA TGTGCCAGCAGCCGGCGGGGCGGTGAGCAGTTCTTC CASSRRGGEQFF
TRBJ1-5 TRBV19 NA TRBD1 TGTGCCAGTATCCGGACAGGGTATAGCAATCAGCCCCAGCATTTT CASIRTGYSNQPQHF
TRBJ1-5 TRBV28 NA TRBD1 TGTGCCAGCAGTGCCGGGACAGGGGGCCGGCAGCCCCAGCATTTT CASSAGTGGRQPQHF
TRBJ1-1 TRBV2 NA NA TGTGCCAGCAGGGCAGACCAGGGGAACACTGAAGCTTTCTTT CASRADQGNTEAFF
TRBJ2-1 TRBV5-4 NA TRBD2 TGTGCCAGCGCCGGGGGGAGCTCCTACAATGAGCAGTTCTTC CASAGGSSYNEQFF
TRBJ2-1 TRBV13 few TRBD1 TGTGCCAGCAGCTTAGAACCGGCAGGGGGTTACAATGAGCAGTTCTTC CASSLEPAGGYNEQFF
TRBJ1-5 TRBV19 NA TRBD1 TGTGCCAGTAGTAGGACAGGGTCTAGCAATCAGCCCCAGCATTTT CASSRTGSSNQPQHF
TRBJ1-3 TRBV11-3 NA TRBD1 TGTGCCAGCAGCTGGGACAGTTCTGGAAACACCATATATTTT CASSWDSSGNTIYF
TRBJ1-2 TRBV27 NA TRBD1 TGTGCCAGCAGCTCGGGACAGACCCCCTATGGCTACACCTTC CASSSGQTPYGYTF
TRBJ1-4 TRBV11-3 many NA TGTGCCAGCAGCTTAGTGGGGACTACTAATGAAAAACTGTTTTTT CASSLVGTTNEKLFF
TRBJ1-1 TRBV7-6 once NA TGTGCCAGCAGCCCGAATTACGGGGAGTTTGGCACTGAAGCTTTCTTT CASSPNYGEFGTEAFF
TRBJ2-5 TRBV7-6 NA NA TGTGCCAGCAGCTTAGGGAGTAAGACCCAGTACTTC CASSLGSKTQYF
TRBJ2-7 TRBV18 NA NA TGTGCCAGCTCAGACAGGCTCAACGAGCAGTACTTC CASSDRLNEQYF
TRBJ2-3 TRBV9 few NA TGTGCCAGCAGCTTAGAGGGGGCAGATACGCAGTATTTT CASSLEGADTQYF
TRBJ2-2 TRBV11-3 NA NA TGTGCCAGCAGCTTAGTAGCCTCCACCGGGGAGCTGTTTTTT CASSLVASTGELFF
TRBJ2-7 TRBV28 few TRBD2 TGTGCCAGCAGTTTAGCCCGGGGCGGGAGGGGTTACGAGCAGTACTTC CASSLARGGRGYEQYF
TRBJ2-2 TRBV6-6 NA NA TGTGCCAGCACCACCACCGGGGGAACCGGGGAGCTGTTTTTT CASTTTGGTGELFF
TRBJ2-3 TRBV5-4 NA TRBD2 TGTGCCAGCAGCGTACTATTGGGGAGCGGGGCGTTCGGCACAGATACGCAGTATTTT CASSVLLGSGAFGTDTQYF
TRBJ1-1 TRBV11-2 NA TRBD1 TGTGCCAGCAGCTTAGACAGGGGGGAGTGGAATGAAGCTTTCTTT CASSLDRGEWNEAFF
TRBJ1-1 TRBV7-2 once TRBD1 TGTGCCAGCAGCTTAGCGGGACAGGATAGTGAAGCTTTCTTT CASSLAGQDSEAFF
TRBJ2-7 TRBV11-3 NA TRBD1 TGTGCCAGCAGTCTAGACAGGGGGTCACCTTACGAGCAGTACTTC CASSLDRGSPYEQYF
TRBJ1-1 TRBV15 NA NA TGTGCCACCTCAGGGGCATATGGGGCTTTCTTT CATSGAYGAFF
TRBJ2-3 TRBV6-5 few TRBD2 TGTGCCAGCAGTTACTGGGCGGGAGGCAGAGATACGCAGTATTTT CASSYWAGGRDTQYF
TRBJ2-5 TRBV7-8 NA TRBD1 TGTGCCAGCAGCTTAGCGAGGGACAGGGCTTACTTC CASSLARDRAYF
TRBJ1-1 TRBV6-5 NA TRBD1 TGTGCCAGCAGTCCACACAGGGGGAAGGCTGAAGCTTTCTTT CASSPHRGKAEAFF
TRBJ1-4 TRBV19 NA TRBD1 TGTGCCAGTCGGGACAGGGGGCAAACTAATGAAAAACTGTTTTTT CASRDRGQTNEKLFF
TRBJ2-3 TRBV19 NA TRBD1 TGTGCCAGTAGCCCCCGAGGGACAGGGCTCACAGATACGCAGTATTTT CASSPRGTGLTDTQYF
TRBJ2-7 TRBV4-1 NA TRBD2 TGCGCCAGCAGCCATGCTACTAGCGGGAGGGGTTACGAGCAGTACTTC CASSHATSGRGYEQYF
TRBJ1-3 TRBV5-4 NA TRBD1 TGTGCCAGCAGCTTCCGAGCCGGGACAGGAGGAAACACCATATATTTT CASSFRAGTGGNTIYF
TRBJ2-1 TRBV10-3 NA TRBD2 TGTGCCATCAGTGACCCTAGCGGGACGACGGATGAGCAGTTCTTC CAISDPSGTTDEQFF
TRBJ2-3 TRBV15 NA TRBD2 TGTGCCACCAGCAGAGAACTAGCGGCAAACACAGATACGCAGTATTTT CATSRELAANTDTQYF
TRBJ2-1 TRBV7-3 NA TRBD2 TGTGCCAGCAGCTTGGGACTAGCGGGAGTCACTGAGCAGTTCTTC CASSLGLAGVTEQFF